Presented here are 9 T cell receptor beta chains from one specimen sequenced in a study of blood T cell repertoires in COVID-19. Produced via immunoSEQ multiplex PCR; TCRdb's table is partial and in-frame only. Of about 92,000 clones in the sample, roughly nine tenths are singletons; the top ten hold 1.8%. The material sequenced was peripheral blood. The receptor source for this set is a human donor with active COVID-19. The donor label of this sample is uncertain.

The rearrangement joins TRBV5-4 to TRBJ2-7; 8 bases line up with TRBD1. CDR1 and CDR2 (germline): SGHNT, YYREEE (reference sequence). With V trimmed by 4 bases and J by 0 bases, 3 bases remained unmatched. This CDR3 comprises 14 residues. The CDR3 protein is CASSPGQDSYEQYF. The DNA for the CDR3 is TGTGCCAGCAGCCCGGGACAGGACTCCTACGAGCAGTACTTC.

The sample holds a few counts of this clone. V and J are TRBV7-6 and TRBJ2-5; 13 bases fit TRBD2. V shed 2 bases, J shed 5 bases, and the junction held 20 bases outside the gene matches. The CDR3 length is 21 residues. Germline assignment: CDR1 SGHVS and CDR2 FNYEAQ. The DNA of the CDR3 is TGTGCCAGCAGCTTATTCCCTCCGGGGACTAGCGGGGCCAGGGGCGCTGAGACCCAGTACTTC. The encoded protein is CASSLFPPGTSGARGAETQYF.

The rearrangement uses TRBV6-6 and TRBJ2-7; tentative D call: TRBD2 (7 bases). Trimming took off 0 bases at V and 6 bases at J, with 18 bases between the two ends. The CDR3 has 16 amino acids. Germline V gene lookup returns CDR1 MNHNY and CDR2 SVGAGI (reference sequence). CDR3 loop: CASSYSIPGGGLEQYF. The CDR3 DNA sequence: TGTGCCAGCAGTTACTCGATCCCTGGCGGGGGCCTCGAGCAGTACTTC.

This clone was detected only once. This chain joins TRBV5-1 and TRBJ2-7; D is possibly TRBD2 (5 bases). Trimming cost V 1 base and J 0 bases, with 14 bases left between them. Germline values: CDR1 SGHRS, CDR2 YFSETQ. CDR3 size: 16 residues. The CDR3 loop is CASSLPPGRASYEQYF. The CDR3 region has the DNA TGCGCCAGCAGCTTGCCCCCGGGGAGAGCCTCCTACGAGCAGTACTTC.

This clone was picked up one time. The CDR3 is CSVEDGQGSYGYTF. The CDR3 DNA sequence: TGCAGCGTTGAAGATGGTCAGGGGAGCTATGGCTACACCTTC. This sequence joins TRBV29-1 and TRBJ1-2; the D gene is possibly TRBD1 (6 bases). The CDR3 is made up of 14 amino acids. CDR1 SQVTM and CDR2 ANQGSEA come from the germline V gene. The V end was cut by 0 bases, the J end by 4 bases, with 12 bases between.

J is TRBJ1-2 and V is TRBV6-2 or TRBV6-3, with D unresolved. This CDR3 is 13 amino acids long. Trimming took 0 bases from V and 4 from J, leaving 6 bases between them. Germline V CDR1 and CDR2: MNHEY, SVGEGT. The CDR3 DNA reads TGTGCCAGCAGTTACTCACAGCTCTATGGCTACACCTTC. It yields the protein CASSYSQLYGYTF.

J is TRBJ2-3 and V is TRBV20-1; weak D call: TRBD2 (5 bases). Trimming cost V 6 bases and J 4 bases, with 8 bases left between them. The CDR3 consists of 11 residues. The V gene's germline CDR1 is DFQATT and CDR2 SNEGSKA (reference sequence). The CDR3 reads CSASGADTQYF. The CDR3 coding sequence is TGCAGTGCATCCGGGGCAGATACGCAGTATTTT.

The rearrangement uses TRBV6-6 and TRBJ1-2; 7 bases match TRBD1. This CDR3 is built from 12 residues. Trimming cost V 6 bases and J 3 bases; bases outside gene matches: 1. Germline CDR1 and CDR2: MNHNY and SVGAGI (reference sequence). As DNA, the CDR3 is TGTGCCAGCAGAGACAGGGACTATGGCTACACCTTC. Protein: CASRDRDYGYTF.

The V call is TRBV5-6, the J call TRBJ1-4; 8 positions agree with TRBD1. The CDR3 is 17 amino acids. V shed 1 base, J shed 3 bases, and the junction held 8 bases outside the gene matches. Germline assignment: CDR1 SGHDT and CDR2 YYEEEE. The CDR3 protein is CASSLRNQGAANEKLFF. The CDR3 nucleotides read TGTGCCAGCAGCTTGAGGAACCAGGGGGCTGCTAATGAAAAACTGTTTTTT.